The T cell receptor (beta chain) under discussion was sequenced for a study of T cell changes during pregnancy in multiple sclerosis. V was clipped by 3 bases and J by 6 bases; unmatched bases: 6. This CDR3 is built from 15 residues. From germline, CDR1 is MNHNS and CDR2 SASEGT. TCRdb's table, derived via immunoSEQ multiplex PCR, lists solely in-frame clones and lacks some. The profile shows roughly 40,000 clones, 90% to 95% of them singletons. The sequencing here drew on CD4+ T cells from peripheral blood mononuclear cells, taken in the second trimester of pregnancy. The sequence was obtained from a female donor with multiple sclerosis, enrolled in a pregnancy study. The V and J genes are TRBV6-1 and TRBJ2-2; 8 bases are a match to TRBD1. CDR3 sequence (DNA): TGTGCCAGCAGTGACAGGGGGCTAAATGCCGGGGAGCTGTTTTTT. Its protein is CASSDRGLNAGELFF.